This T cell receptor (beta chain) was obtained from a study of cytomegalovirus exposure and HLA in healthy donors. At the level of the study: The Caucasian-associated ancestry cluster held 65% to 90% of approximately 400 genotyped donors.

General study results and limits: There were reportedly fewer N-insertions in an Asian-associated ancestry cluster than the roughly 670-donor mean, in a later analysis.

The CDR3 length is 15 residues. Germline values: CDR1 SGHVS, CDR2 FNYEAQ. V lost 0 bases and J 1 base, leaving 9 bases between the germline ends. A multiplex PCR was run with 60 Vbeta primers and 13 Jbeta primers. Sequenced by immunoSEQ multiplex PCR; TCRdb stores in-frame clones only, minus some. The sample records about 160,000 clones, 85% being singletons. This clone appeared a single time. The antigen remains unidentified. The clonotype comes from a man younger than 30 in good health and CMV-seropositive. The rearrangement joins TRBV7-6 to TRBJ1-1; weak D call: TRBD1 (6 bases). The source material was PBMCs. CDR3 residues: CASSLAAGENTEAFF. For the CDR3, the DNA is TGTGCCAGCAGCTTAGCGGCAGGGGAGAACACTGAAGCTTTCTTT.